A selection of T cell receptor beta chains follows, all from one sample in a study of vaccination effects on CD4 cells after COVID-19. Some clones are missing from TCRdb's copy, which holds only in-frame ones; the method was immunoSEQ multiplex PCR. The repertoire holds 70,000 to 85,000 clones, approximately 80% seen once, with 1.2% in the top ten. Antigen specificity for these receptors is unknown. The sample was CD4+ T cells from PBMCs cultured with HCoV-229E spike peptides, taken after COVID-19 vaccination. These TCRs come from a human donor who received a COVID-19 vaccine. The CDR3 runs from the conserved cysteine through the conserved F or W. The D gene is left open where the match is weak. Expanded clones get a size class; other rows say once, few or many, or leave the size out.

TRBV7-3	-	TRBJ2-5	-	CASSSYGVPQETQYF	TGTGCCAGCAGCTCCTACGGGGTTCCCCAAGAGACCCAGTACTTC
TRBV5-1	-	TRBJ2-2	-	CASLSFANTGELFF	TGCGCCAGTCTGAGTTTCGCGAACACCGGGGAGCTGTTTTTT
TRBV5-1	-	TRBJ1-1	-	CASSLVGDSDTEAFF	TGCGCCAGCAGCTTGGTCGGGGATTCTGACACTGAAGCTTTTTTT
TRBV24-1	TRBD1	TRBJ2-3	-	CATARTGLTDTQYF	TGTGCCACCGCCCGGACAGGGCTCACAGATACGCAGTATTTT
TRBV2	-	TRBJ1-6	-	CASSGQRGGSSPLHF	TGTGCCAGCAGTGGGCAGCGGGGTGGAAGTTCACCCCTCCACTTT
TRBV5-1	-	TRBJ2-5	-	CASSSGETQYF	TGCGCCAGCAGCTCCGGGGAGACCCAGTACTTC
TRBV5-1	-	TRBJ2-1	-	CASSPPLGLDEQFF	TGCGCCAGCAGCCCGCCCCTCGGCCTGGATGAGCAGTTCTTC
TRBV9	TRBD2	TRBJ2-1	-	CASSGTSGGAGEQFF	TGTGCCAGCAGCGGAACTAGCGGGGGGGCCGGGGAGCAGTTCTTC
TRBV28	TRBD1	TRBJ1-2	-	CASQGDRVYGYTF	TGTGCCAGTCAGGGAGACAGGGTATATGGCTACACCTTC
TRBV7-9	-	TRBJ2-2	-	CASSLGASPNTGELFF	TGTGCCAGCAGCTTAGGGGCCAGCCCGAACACCGGGGAGCTGTTTTTT
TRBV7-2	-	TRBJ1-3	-	CASSLGAGMSSGNTIYF	TGTGCCAGCAGCTTAGGTGCAGGAATGAGCTCTGGAAACACCATATATTTT
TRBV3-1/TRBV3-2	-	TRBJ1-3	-	CASSSRRDHNTIYF	TGTGCCAGCAGCTCCAGGAGAGATCACAACACCATATATTTT
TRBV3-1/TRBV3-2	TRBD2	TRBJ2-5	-	CASSLRGGRVAETQYF	TGTGCCAGCAGCCTCCGCGGGGGGAGGGTTGCAGAGACCCAGTACTTC
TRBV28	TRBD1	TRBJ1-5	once	CASSLFRGPGNQPQHF	TGTGCCAGCAGTTTATTCAGGGGGCCTGGCAATCAGCCCCAGCATTTT
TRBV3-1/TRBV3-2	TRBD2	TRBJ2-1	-	CASSQGAGGGYNEQFF	TGTGCCAGCAGCCAAGGAGCCGGGGGGGGATACAATGAGCAGTTCTTC
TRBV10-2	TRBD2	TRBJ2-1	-	CASSESASGRYNEQFF	TGCGCCAGCAGTGAGTCCGCTAGCGGGCGATACAATGAGCAGTTCTTC
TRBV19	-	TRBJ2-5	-	CASSWGQRETQYF	TGTGCCAGTAGTTGGGGCCAGAGGGAGACCCAGTACTTC
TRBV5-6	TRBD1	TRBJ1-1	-	CASSWLTGGTEAFF	TGTGCCAGCAGCTGGTTAACAGGGGGCACTGAAGCTTTCTTT
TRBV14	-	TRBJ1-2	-	CASSQDGPYGYTF	TGTGCCAGCAGCCAAGACGGGCCCTATGGCTACACCTTC
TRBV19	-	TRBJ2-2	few	CASSPTEYFDNTGELFF	TGTGCCAGTAGTCCTACCGAGTACTTCGACAACACCGGGGAGCTGTTTTTT
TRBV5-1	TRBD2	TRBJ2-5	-	CASSFLAGGQETQYF	TGCGCCAGCAGCTTCCTAGCGGGGGGGCAAGAGACCCAGTACTTC
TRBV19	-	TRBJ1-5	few	CASRGWTGSNQPQHF	TGTGCCAGTAGGGGCTGGACGGGGAGCAATCAGCCCCAGCATTTT
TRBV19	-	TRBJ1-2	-	CASSIWVSGYGYTF	TGTGCCAGTAGTATCTGGGTGTCAGGATATGGCTACACCTTC
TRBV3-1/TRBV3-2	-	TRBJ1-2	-	CASSRRGDLHGYTF	TGTGCCAGCAGCCGGAGGGGGGATTTACATGGCTACACCTTC
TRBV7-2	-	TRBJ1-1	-	CASSLNPQRNTEAFF	TGTGCCAGCAGCTTAAACCCCCAGCGGAACACTGAAGCTTTCTTT
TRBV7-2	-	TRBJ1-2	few	CASSFGRNYGYTF	TGTGCCAGCAGCTTCGGACGGAACTATGGCTACACCTTC
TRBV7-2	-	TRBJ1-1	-	CASSFFGHLEAFF	TGTGCCAGCAGCTTCTTTGGACATCTTGAAGCTTTCTTT